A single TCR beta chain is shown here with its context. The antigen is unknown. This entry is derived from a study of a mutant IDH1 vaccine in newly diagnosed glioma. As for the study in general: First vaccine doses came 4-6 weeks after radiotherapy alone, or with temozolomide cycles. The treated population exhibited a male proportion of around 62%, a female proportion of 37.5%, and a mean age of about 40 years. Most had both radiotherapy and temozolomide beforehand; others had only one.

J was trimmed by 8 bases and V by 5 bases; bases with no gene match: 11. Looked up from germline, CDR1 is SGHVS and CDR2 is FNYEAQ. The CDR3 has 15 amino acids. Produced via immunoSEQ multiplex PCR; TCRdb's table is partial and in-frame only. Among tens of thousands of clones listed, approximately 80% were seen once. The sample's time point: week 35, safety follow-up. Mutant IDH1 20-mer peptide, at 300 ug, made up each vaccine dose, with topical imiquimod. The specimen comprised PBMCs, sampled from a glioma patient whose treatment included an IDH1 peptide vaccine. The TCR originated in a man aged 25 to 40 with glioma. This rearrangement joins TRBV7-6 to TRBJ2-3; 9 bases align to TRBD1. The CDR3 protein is CASSPSGQGRGTQYF. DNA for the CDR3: TGTGCCAGCAGCCCATCAGGACAGGGGAGAGGTACGCAGTATTTT.